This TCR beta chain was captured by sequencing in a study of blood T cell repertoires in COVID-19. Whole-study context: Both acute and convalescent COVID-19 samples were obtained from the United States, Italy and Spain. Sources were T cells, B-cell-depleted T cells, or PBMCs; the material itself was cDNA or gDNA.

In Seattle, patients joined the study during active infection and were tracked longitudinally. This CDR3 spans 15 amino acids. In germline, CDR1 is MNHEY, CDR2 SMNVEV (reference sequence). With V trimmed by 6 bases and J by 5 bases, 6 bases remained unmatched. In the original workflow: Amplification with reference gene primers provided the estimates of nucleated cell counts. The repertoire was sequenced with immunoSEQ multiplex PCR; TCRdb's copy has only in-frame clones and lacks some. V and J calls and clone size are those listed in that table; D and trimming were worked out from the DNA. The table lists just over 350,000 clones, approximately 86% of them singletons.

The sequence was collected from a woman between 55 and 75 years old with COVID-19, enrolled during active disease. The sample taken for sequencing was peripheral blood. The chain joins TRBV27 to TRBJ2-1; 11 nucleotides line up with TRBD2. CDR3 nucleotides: TGTGCCAGCAGCTCATTAGCGGGGGGGAACAATGAGCAGTTCTTC. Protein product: CASSSLAGGNNEQFF.